The 18 T cell receptor beta chains reported below all come from one sample, sequenced in a study of blood T cell repertoires in COVID-19. Repertoires were generated with immunoSEQ multiplex PCR, while TCRdb's copy carries only in-frame clones and drops some. The sample gives more than 95,000 clones, 70% to 90% of which show up once; approximately 12% is in the top ten. The source material was peripheral blood. The receptor set was obtained from a woman aged 55 to 70 in a cohort sampled during active or convalescent COVID-19.

The chain combines TRBV5-1 with TRBJ2-7, with 8 bases aligning to TRBD1. V gave up 4 bases and J gave up 5 bases; unmatched junction bases: 11. The CDR3 totals 15 residues. CDR1 and CDR2 from the germline V gene are SGHRS and YFSETQ. The CDR3 region has the DNA TGCGCCAGCAGCCCCGTTGAGACAGGGGTAAACGAGCAGTACTTC. It codes for CASSPVETGVNEQYF.

This sequence joins TRBV6-5 and TRBJ2-1; the match to TRBD2 covers 13 bases. Germline assignment: CDR1 MNHEY and CDR2 SVGAGI. The CDR3 extends over 15 amino acids. V lost 6 bases to trimming and J lost 10 bases; unmatched junction nucleotides: 9. The CDR3 DNA reads TGTGCCAGCAGCCTTGGACTAGCGGGAGTTGGGGAGCAGTTCTTC. Its translation is CASSLGLAGVGEQFF.

This clone has just one count. This sequence joins TRBV2 and TRBJ2-1; D unresolved. The germline V and J ends were trimmed by 5 bases and 6 bases, with 8 bases remaining between them. Germline lookup yields CDR1 SNHLY and CDR2 FYNNEI. This CDR3 is 12 amino acids long. The CDR3 DNA reads as TGTGCCAGCAGTCCGTATTTCAATGAGCAGTTCTTC. Its protein is CASSPYFNEQFF.

The genes are TRBV2 and TRBJ2-3; 8 bases fit TRBD2. Germline CDR1 SNHLY, CDR2 FYNNEI. This CDR3 is built from 15 residues. With V trimmed by 6 bases and J by 4 bases, 9 bases remained unmatched. CDR3 DNA sequence: TGTGCCAGCAGGCTCGGGGGGGTTCGATCAGATACGCAGTATTTT. Translated: CASRLGGVRSDTQYF.

The rearrangement joins TRBV30 to TRBJ2-5; possible D gene TRBD1, 6 bases. The CDR3 is made up of 13 amino acids. V was trimmed by 3 bases and J by 4 bases, leaving 12 bases between them. Looked up from germline, CDR1 is GTSNPN and CDR2 is SVGIG (reference sequence). Here the CDR3 DNA reads TGTGCCTGGAGGGGGGACATCCGAGAGACCCAGTACTTC. Amino acid sequence: CAWRGDIRETQYF.

The rearrangement uses TRBV5-1 and TRBJ2-5; 7 positions match TRBD2. CDR3 length: 14 amino acids. The germline V gene has CDR1 SGHRS and CDR2 YFSETQ. J lost 5 bases, V lost 4 bases, and 8 bases had no gene match. CDR3 DNA sequence: TGCGCCAGCAGCGGCGGGGGAGTGGAGGAGACCCAGTACTTC. Its protein product is CASSGGGVEETQYF.

The chain is built from TRBV3-1 (or the pseudogene TRBV3-2) and TRBJ1-1, with D possibly TRBD1 on 5 matching bases. The V and J ends lost 8 bases and 1 base respectively, with 14 bases between them. This CDR3 is built from 14 residues. Per germline, CDR1 LGHDT and CDR2 YNNKEL (reference sequence). The CDR3 region is CASARGLSNTEAFF. The CDR3 nucleotides read TGTGCCAGCGCAAGGGGCCTATCGAACACTGAAGCTTTCTTT.

The CDR3 DNA reads as TGTGCCAGCAGCTTAGGCCGGGGCGGGGGGTCCTACAATGAGCAGTTCTTC. Its translation is CASSLGRGGGSYNEQFF. V and J are TRBV7-2 and TRBJ2-1; TRBD2 agrees at 8 bases. Looked up from germline, CDR1 is SGHTA and CDR2 is FQGNSA. Trimming took 1 base from V and 1 from J; bases not matched to a gene: 6. This CDR3 comprises 17 residues.

The CDR3 DNA follows: TGTGCCATCAGTCAGGGGGCTGGGGCCAACGTCCTGACTTTC. This sequence encodes CAISQGAGANVLTF. The chain employs TRBV10-3 and TRBJ2-6; TRBD1 aligns across 7 bases. CDR3 length: 14 amino acids. CDR1 and CDR2 from the germline V gene are ENHRY and SYGVKD. V trimming: 5 bases; J trimming: 2 bases; junction bases outside the gene matches: 0.

The chain joins TRBV7-2 to TRBJ2-3, with 8 positions matching TRBD1. V was pared by 2 bases and J by 1 base, with 2 bases of the junction left unmatched. Germline loops: CDR1 SGHTA, CDR2 FQGNSA. There are 15 residues in the CDR3. CDR3 DNA sequence: TGTGCCAGCAGCTTATTCAGGGGGCGCACAGATACGCAGTATTTT. Its protein is CASSLFRGRTDTQYF.

This rearrangement joins TRBV20-1 to TRBJ1-2; D gene unclear. V was pared by 3 bases and J by 5 bases, with 4 bases between. CDR1 is DFQATT and CDR2 is SNEGSKA in the germline V gene (reference sequence). The CDR3 extends over 10 amino acids. CDR3 nucleotides: TGCAGTGCTAGCCTTTATGGCTACACCTTC. Amino acid sequence: CSASLYGYTF.

This rearrangement joins TRBV10-3 to TRBJ1-2; no clear D. Looked up from germline, CDR1 is ENHRY and CDR2 is SYGVKD. Trimming pared 6 bases from V and 8 bases from J, leaving 10 bases between. The length of the CDR3 is 11 residues. The CDR3 coding sequence is TGTGCCATCAGGGATGACTGGGGCTACACCTTC. This encodes CAIRDDWGYTF.

The V call is TRBV5-4, the J call TRBJ1-3; D not resolved. Germline CDR1 is SGHNT and CDR2 is YYREEE (reference sequence). Trimming left V 0 bases short and J 0 bases short, with 10 bases between. The CDR3 totals 16 residues. The CDR3 nucleotides are TGTGCCAGCAGCTTGGGGAGTAGATCCTCTGGAAACACCATATATTTT. This encodes CASSLGSRSSGNTIYF.

This clone was seen a single time. A read error may account for a junction end that differs from germline. The CDR3: CASRTGGLRIRF. The DNA of the CDR3 is TGTGCCAGCAGGACAGGGGGCCTTCGTATACGGTTC. V and J are TRBV6-5 and TRBJ1-2; 10 nucleotides agree with TRBD1. This CDR3 has 12 residues. In germline, CDR1 is MNHEY, CDR2 SVGAGI.

The chain employs TRBV5-4 and TRBJ2-3, with no clear D. The germline CDR1 and CDR2 sequences are SGHNT and YYREEE (reference sequence). The CDR3 loop spans 14 amino acids. Between the trimmed V and J ends, which lost 4 bases and 1 base, there was a span of 10 bases. In DNA, the CDR3 is TGTGCCAGCAGCGCCCAACGGGGCACAGATACGCAGTATTTT. Translation: CASSAQRGTDTQYF.

This rearrangement joins TRBV4-1 to TRBJ1-1; 8 nucleotides match TRBD1. This CDR3 contains 16 residues. Losses at the gene ends were 1 base for V and 5 bases for J; bases not matched to a gene: 9. Germline V CDR1 and CDR2: MGHRA, YSYEKL. The CDR3 spells CASSQGGRGRRTEAFF. The CDR3 DNA reads TGCGCCAGCAGCCAAGGAGGCAGGGGGCGCCGGACTGAAGCTTTCTTT.

This clone has only a few counts. The chain carries TRBV9 and TRBJ2-5; TRBD1 is a possible D gene (6 bases). This CDR3 spans 14 amino acids. The V and J ends lost 4 bases and 4 bases respectively, with 14 bases between them. The germline V gene encodes CDR1 SGDLS and CDR2 YYNGEE. CDR3 coding DNA: TGTGCCAGCAGCCCCTCGGACAGAGTAGAGACCCAGTACTTC. Translating gives CASSPSDRVETQYF.

The rearrangement joins TRBV10-1 to TRBJ1-5; D not resolved. Trimming stripped 2 bases from V and 3 bases from J, with 5 bases between. Germline CDR1 reads WNHNN; CDR2 reads SYGVQD (reference sequence). CDR3 length equals 13 residues. The chain's CDR3 is CASSENNNQPQHF. Written as DNA, the CDR3 is TGCGCCAGCAGTGAGAACAACAATCAGCCCCAGCATTTT.